This T cell receptor (beta chain) was identified during a study of blood T cell repertoires in COVID-19. The CDR3 spans 14 residues. The trim removed 6 bases at V and 7 bases at J, leaving 8 bases unmatched. Per germline, CDR1 MDHEN and CDR2 SYDVKM. Donors were grouped by their self-reported clinical history. All recovered Cohort 3 donors got two negative PCRs, got clearance, or saw symptom resolution. The table came from immunoSEQ multiplex PCR; TCRdb's copy has only in-frame clones and leaves some out. The sample yields some 430,000 clones, around 90% seen once. V usage is TRBV28 and J usage is TRBJ1-5; TRBD1 aligns across 8 bases. This receptor was obtained from a man aged 18 to 29 who had recovered from COVID-19. Material for sequencing was PBMCs or T cells enriched from blood (not recorded which). As DNA, the CDR3 is TGTGCCAGCAGATCCGGGACAGGCGAACAGCCCCAGCATTTT. Amino acid sequence: CASRSGTGEQPQHF.